This TCR beta chain appears in the sequencing data of a study of post-analysis software for immune sequencing data. Study-level points and caveats: A handful of TRBV segments appeared more often in patients than in controls, and TRBV5-6, TRBV5-1 and TRBV20-1 were among these.

Only a few counts were recorded for this clonotype. The target antigen is unknown. The germline V gene encodes CDR1 SGHDT and CDR2 YYEEEE. Trimming pared 4 bases from V and 5 bases from J, leaving 10 bases between. The CDR3 covers 13 residues. Unique molecular identifiers had been added to the TCR beta cDNA libraries. Each CDR3 protein gets one entry after TCRdb re-called the PCR reads with MiXCR. The sample gives about 460,000 distinct CDR3 sequences, approximately 46% of which show up once; about 12% is in the top ten. The chain uses TRBV5-6 and TRBJ1-5; D gene uncertain. Sequencing was carried out using blood. The source is a girl aged 5 to 17 with multiple sclerosis. This CDR3 reads CASSQWTDQPQHF. The CDR3 DNA reads TGTGCCAGCAGCCAATGGACCGATCAGCCCCAGCATTTT.